A single sample is the source of the 10 T cell receptor beta chains below, sequenced in a study of T cell responses to AZD1222 COVID-19 vaccine. Sequenced by immunoSEQ multiplex PCR; TCRdb stores in-frame clones only, minus some. The top ten clones hold approximately 4% of a sample with some 130,000 clones, around four fifths of them seen once. Specimen: peripheral blood, collected on day 0 of AZD1222 vaccination. The source is an adult in good health.

The rearrangement joins TRBV10-3 to TRBJ1-2; TRBD1 might be the D (6 bases). The CDR3 spans 15 residues. Germline V CDR1 and CDR2: ENHRY, SYGVKD. With 0 bases removed from V and 5 bases from J, the gap between germline ends came to 13 bases. This CDR3 is CAISESFRQGYGYTF. As DNA, the CDR3 is TGTGCCATCAGTGAGTCTTTTCGGCAGGGGTATGGCTACACCTTC.

This clone was counted a single time. This chain links TRBV5-1 with TRBJ1-2; 8 nucleotides align to TRBD1. Per germline, CDR1 SGHRS and CDR2 YFSETQ. The V segment lost 4 bases and the J segment 1 base; nucleotides outside the gene matches: 9. This CDR3 has 16 residues. CDR3 region: CASSPGQGRDNYGYTF. The CDR3 DNA sequence: TGCGCCAGCAGCCCCGGACAGGGTAGGGATAACTATGGCTACACCTTC.

The CDR3 loop reads CSVAGTSGTDTQYF. The CDR3 nucleotides read TGCAGCGTTGCCGGGACTAGCGGCACAGATACGCAGTATTTT. The rearrangement joins TRBV29-1 to TRBJ2-3, with TRBD2 identical over 10 bases. The germline V gene encodes CDR1 SQVTM and CDR2 ANQGSEA. The CDR3 has 14 amino acids. V trimming: 4 bases; J trimming: 1 base; junction bases outside the gene matches: 2.

This chain links TRBV5-1 with TRBJ1-1; the match to TRBD1 covers 9 bases. Germline V gives CDR1 SGHRS, CDR2 YFSETQ. This CDR3 has 14 amino acids. V was clipped by 0 bases and J by 8 bases; unmatched bases: 5. The chain's CDR3 is CASSLVTGQGEAFF. CDR3 in DNA: TGCGCCAGCAGCTTGGTAACGGGACAGGGAGAAGCTTTCTTT. Supplemented by reference TRBV5-1 and TRBJ1-1, the full variable domain reads KAGVTQTPRYLIKTRGQQVTLSCSPISGHRSVSWYQQTPGQGLQFLFEYFSETQRNKGNFPGRFSGRQFSNSRSEMNVSTLELGDSALYLCASSLVTGQGEAFFGQGTRLTVV.

This rearrangement joins TRBV5-4 to TRBJ1-1, with unresolved D. The V gene lost 4 bases and the J gene lost 6 bases, with 16 bases spanning the gap. The length of the CDR3 is 14 residues. CDR1 is SGHNT and CDR2 is YYREEE in the germline V gene (reference sequence). The CDR3 reads CASSPRTDSAEAFF. The CDR3 bases are TGTGCCAGCAGCCCCAGGACTGATTCGGCTGAAGCTTTCTTT.

The chain couples TRBV12-3 or TRBV12-4 to TRBJ1-4; D uncertain. The CDR3 spans 12 residues. With 5 bases removed from V and 10 bases from J, the gap between germline ends came to 11 bases. CDR3 amino acids: CASSLVDGKLFF. The DNA for the CDR3 is TGTGCCAGCAGTCTTGTCGACGGAAAACTGTTTTTT.

The genes are TRBV5-1 and TRBJ2-7; 10 bases line up with TRBD1. Germline V gene data show CDR1 as SGHRS and CDR2 as YFSETQ. The length of the CDR3 is 14 residues. V was pared by 6 bases and J by 7 bases, with 10 bases of the junction left unmatched. DNA of the CDR3: TGCGCCAGCACGGACCGGGACAGGGGTCCGGAGCAGTACTTC. Amino acid sequence: CASTDRDRGPEQYF.

This chain links TRBV19 with TRBJ1-1, with a possible D match to TRBD1 (5 bases). V gave up 7 bases and J gave up 4 bases, with 13 bases separating them. The germline CDR1 and CDR2 sequences are LNHDA and SQIVND (reference sequence). This CDR3 region has 13 residues. The CDR3 DNA is TGTGCCAGTATCGGTAAGGGGTCCACTGAAGCTTTCTTT. Amino acid sequence: CASIGKGSTEAFF.

This rearrangement joins TRBV14 to TRBJ2-1, with D possibly matching TRBD1 (5 bases). The CDR3 is 15 amino acids. Per the germline V gene, CDR1 is SGHDN and CDR2 is FVKESK. V was shortened by 3 bases and J by 4 bases, with 13 bases between the two germline ends. CDR3 coding DNA: TGTGCCAGCAGCCACTGGGGCTTCCAATACAATGAGCAGTTCTTC. Translation: CASSHWGFQYNEQFF.

The V call is TRBV7-8, the J call TRBJ1-6; 8 bases agree with TRBD1. Trimming removed 3 bases from V and 13 bases from J; junction bases left unmatched: 17. The CDR3 loop spans 17 amino acids. The germline V gene has CDR1 SGHVS and CDR2 FQNEAQ. In DNA, the CDR3 is TGTGCCAGCAGCTTCGGGGGTAGTAAGGGACAGGACAATCCCCTCCACTTT. The encoded protein is CASSFGGSKGQDNPLHF.